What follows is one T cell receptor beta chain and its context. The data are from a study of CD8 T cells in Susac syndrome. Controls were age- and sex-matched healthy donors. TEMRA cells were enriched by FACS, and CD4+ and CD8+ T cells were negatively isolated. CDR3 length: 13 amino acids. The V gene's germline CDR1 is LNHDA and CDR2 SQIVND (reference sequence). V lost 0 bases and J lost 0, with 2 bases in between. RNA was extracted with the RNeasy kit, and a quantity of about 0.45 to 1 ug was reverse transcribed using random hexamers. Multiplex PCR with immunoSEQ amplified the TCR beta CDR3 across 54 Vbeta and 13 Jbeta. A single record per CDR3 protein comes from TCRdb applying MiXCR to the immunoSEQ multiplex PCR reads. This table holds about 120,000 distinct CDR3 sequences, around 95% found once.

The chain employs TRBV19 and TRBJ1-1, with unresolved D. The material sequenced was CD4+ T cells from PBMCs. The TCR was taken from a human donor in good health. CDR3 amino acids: CASSIDLNTEAFF. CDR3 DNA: TGTGCCAGTAGTATAGACCTGAACACTGAAGCTTTCTTT.